This T cell receptor beta chain was identified during a study of preoperative IRX-2 immunotherapy in early breast cancer. V gave up 2 bases and J gave up 4 bases, with 8 bases separating them. The germline CDR1 and CDR2 sequences are LGHNT and FRNRAP. The CDR3 is made up of 13 amino acids. Sequenced by immunoSEQ multiplex PCR; TCRdb stores in-frame clones only, minus some. The repertoire holds about 43,000 clones, with approximately 94% as singletons. The treatment here: preoperative locoregional IRX-2 cytokine immunotherapy. This clone turned up a few times. The source is a human donor with breast cancer. The rearrangement joins TRBV12-5 to TRBJ1-1, with D hard to call. Material: tumor tissue, obtained after IRX-2 immunotherapy. The CDR3 protein is CASGLRLSTEAFF. CDR3 bases: TGTGCTAGTGGTTTGAGGTTGAGCACTGAAGCTTTCTTT.